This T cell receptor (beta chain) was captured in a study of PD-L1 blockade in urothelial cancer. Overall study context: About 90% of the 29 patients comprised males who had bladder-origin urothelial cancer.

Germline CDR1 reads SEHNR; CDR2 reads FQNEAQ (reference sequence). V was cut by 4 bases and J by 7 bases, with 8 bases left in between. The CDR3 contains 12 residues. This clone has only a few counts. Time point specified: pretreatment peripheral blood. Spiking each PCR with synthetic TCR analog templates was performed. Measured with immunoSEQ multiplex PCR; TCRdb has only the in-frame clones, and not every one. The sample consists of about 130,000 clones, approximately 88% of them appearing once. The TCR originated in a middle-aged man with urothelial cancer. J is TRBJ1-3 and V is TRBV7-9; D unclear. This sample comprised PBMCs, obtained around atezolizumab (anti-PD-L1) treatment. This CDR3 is CASSSTRNTIYF. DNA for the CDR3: TGTGCCAGCAGCTCTACGAGGAACACCATATATTTT.